This T cell receptor (beta chain) was sequenced for a study of T-cell memory formation after mild COVID-19. As regards this clonotype: Its target is unknown.

Constant-segment primers and 5'RACE yielded cDNA libraries for TCR alpha and TCR beta, each carrying sample barcodes and UMIs. TCRdb called the 5' RACE reads again in MiXCR, with one record for every CDR3 protein. The sample contains approximately 440,000 distinct CDR3 sequences, around 20% of which appear only once. Whole-study findings and limits: Nothing showed for sure that second-wave clones peaking on day 37 were SARS-CoV-2 specific. Contracting clones from day 15 to 85 showed balanced CD4/CD8; later expanders favored CD4+. Within pre-infection memory, some responding clones were found, suggesting cross-reactive memory joined.

Sample: PBMCs or a T cell subset sorted from them (not recorded which). The sequence derives from an adult woman who had mild COVID-19 (a few samples of this study predate the infection). Cell type and time point are not known.

The CDR3 here is CATSRGQNYEQYF. CDR3 nucleotides: TGTGCCACCAGCAGAGGGCAAAACTACGAGCAGTACTTC. The rearrangement joins TRBV15 to TRBJ2-7; D is uncertain. Germline V lookup: CDR1 LNHNV, CDR2 YYDKDF (reference sequence). The ends were cut back, 1 base at V and 3 bases at J, with 7 bases in the middle. The CDR3 contains 13 residues.